This T cell receptor (beta chain) was sequenced for a study of blood T cell repertoires in COVID-19. Study background: The study drew acute and convalescent COVID-19 samples from the United States, Italy and Spain. T cells, B-cell-depleted T cells, or PBMCs supplied cDNA or gDNA.

Study processing details: Reference gene primers were amplified, and this amplification served to estimate nucleated cell counts. Method: immunoSEQ multiplex PCR; TCRdb's copy keeps in-frame clones and lacks some. The V and J calls and clone size are taken from that table; D and trimming were inferred from the DNA. The table shows 45,000 to 70,000 clones, with around 90% occurring only once. The length of the CDR3 is 14 residues. Germline V gives CDR1 SGHTA, CDR2 FQGNSA. V lost 2 bases and J 4 bases, leaving 11 bases between the germline ends. Patients in Seattle were enrolled during active infection, then followed longitudinally.

V and J are TRBV7-2 and TRBJ1-2; a possible D gene is TRBD1 (5 bases). Sequencing was performed on peripheral blood. This sequence originates from a woman of 80 years or more with COVID-19, enrolled during active disease. CDR3 residues: CASSLTRDSYGYTF. DNA of the CDR3: TGTGCCAGCAGCTTAACCAGGGACTCCTATGGCTACACCTTC. Complete variable domain (other parts from reference TRBV7-2 and TRBJ1-2): GAGVSQSPSNKVTEKGKDVELRCDPISGHTALYWYRQSLGQGLEFLIYFQGNSAPDKSGLPSDRFSAERTGGSVSTLTIQRTQQEDSAVYLCASSLTRDSYGYTFGSGTRLTVV.